This T cell receptor beta chain was sequenced for a study of vaccination effects on CD4 cells after COVID-19. Study-wide context: After the second dose, samples were taken at median day 72.

Sequencing followed a ViraFEST assay step that expanded antigen-specific CD4+ T cells with viral peptide pools. The authors isolated CD4+ T cells after 10 days of culture. Every participant took two doses of the BNT162b2 or mRNA-1273 vaccine. The authors exchanged half the medium for IL-2 medium on days 3 and 7. Whole-study results and caveats: Marked clonal contraction of both clone types appeared late after vaccination.

This clone was picked up a small number of times. What it recognizes is unknown. Profiling relied on immunoSEQ multiplex PCR, and the TCRdb table lists in-frame clones only, not all of them. The table lists 17,000 or so clones, just under 70% of them singletons. Sequenced material: CD4+ T cells from PBMCs cultured with SARS-CoV-2 spike peptides, taken after COVID-19 vaccination. This TCR derives from a human donor who received a COVID-19 vaccine.

DNA for the CDR3: TGTGCCTGGAGTAGCACTGATAATTCACCCCTCCACTTT. Protein product: CAWSSTDNSPLHF. The rearrangement joins TRBV30 to TRBJ1-6, with D uncertain. CDR1 and CDR2 from the germline V gene are GTSNPN and SVGIG (reference sequence). The CDR3 is 13 residues long. Trimming stripped 2 bases from V and 5 bases from J, with 7 bases between.